This TCR beta chain was recovered during a study of response to subunit inactivated influenza vaccine. Study results and caveats: Seasonal influenza vaccination, on each occasion, was suggested by the authors to recruit few new T cells.

In this sample, this clonotype turned up a few times. Its cognate antigen is unknown. The CDR3 spans 11 residues. Deletions cut 4 bases from V and 7 bases from J, with 4 bases between. Germline V gives CDR1 KGHDR, CDR2 SFDVKD. From the RT-PCR reads, TCRdb called clonotypes with MiXCR, one entry per CDR3 protein. The sample includes about 700,000 distinct CDR3 sequences, approximately 15% seen only once; the top ten take approximately 10%. The sequence came from a middle-aged man who received an inactivated influenza vaccine. The sample here was PBMCs from blood, taken 11 to 12 days after vaccination. V gene TRBV24-1 combines with J gene TRBJ2-1; D is uncertain. Written as DNA, the CDR3 is TGTGCCACCAGTGACGGGAATGAGCAGTTCTTC. It codes for CATSDGNEQFF.